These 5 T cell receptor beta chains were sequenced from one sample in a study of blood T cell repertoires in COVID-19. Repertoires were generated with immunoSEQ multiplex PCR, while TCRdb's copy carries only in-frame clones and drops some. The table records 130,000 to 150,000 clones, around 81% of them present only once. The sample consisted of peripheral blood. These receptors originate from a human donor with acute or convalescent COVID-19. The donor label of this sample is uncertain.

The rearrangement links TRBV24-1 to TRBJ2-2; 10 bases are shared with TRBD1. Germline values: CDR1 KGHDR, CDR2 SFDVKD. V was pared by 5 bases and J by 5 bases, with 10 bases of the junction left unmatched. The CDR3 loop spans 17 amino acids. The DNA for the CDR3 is TGTGCCACCAGTGCCTCCCCGGGACAGGGGAGGACCGGGGAGCTGTTTTTT. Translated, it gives CATSASPGQGRTGELFF.

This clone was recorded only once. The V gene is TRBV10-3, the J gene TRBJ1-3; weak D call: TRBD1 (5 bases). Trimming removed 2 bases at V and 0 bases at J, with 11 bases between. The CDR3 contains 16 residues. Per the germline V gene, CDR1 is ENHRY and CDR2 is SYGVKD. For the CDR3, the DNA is TGTGCCATCAGTGAGCGGCGGGGGAGCTCTGGAAACACCATATATTTT. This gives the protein CAISERRGSSGNTIYF.

The CDR3 sequence: CASSQGTYNSPLHF. As DNA, the CDR3 is TGTGCCAGCAGCCAGGGGACTTATAATTCACCCCTCCACTTT. The V gene is TRBV14, the J gene TRBJ1-6; D may be TRBD1 (5 bases). Looked up from germline, CDR1 is SGHDN and CDR2 is FVKESK. The CDR3 covers 14 residues. The V gene lost 3 bases and the J gene lost 4 bases, with 7 bases spanning the gap.

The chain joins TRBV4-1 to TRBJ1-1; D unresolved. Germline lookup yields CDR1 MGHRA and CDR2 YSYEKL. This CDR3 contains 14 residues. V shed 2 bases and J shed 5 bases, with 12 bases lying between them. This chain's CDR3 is CASSQTGLGTEAFF. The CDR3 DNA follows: TGCGCCAGCAGCCAAACGGGGTTAGGGACTGAAGCTTTCTTT.

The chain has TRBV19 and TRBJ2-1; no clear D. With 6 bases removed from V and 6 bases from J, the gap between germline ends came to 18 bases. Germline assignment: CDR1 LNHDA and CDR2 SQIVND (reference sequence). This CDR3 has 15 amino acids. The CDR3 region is CASRPTGLPPNEQFF. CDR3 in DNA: TGTGCCAGTAGGCCCACCGGTCTCCCCCCCAATGAGCAGTTCTTC.